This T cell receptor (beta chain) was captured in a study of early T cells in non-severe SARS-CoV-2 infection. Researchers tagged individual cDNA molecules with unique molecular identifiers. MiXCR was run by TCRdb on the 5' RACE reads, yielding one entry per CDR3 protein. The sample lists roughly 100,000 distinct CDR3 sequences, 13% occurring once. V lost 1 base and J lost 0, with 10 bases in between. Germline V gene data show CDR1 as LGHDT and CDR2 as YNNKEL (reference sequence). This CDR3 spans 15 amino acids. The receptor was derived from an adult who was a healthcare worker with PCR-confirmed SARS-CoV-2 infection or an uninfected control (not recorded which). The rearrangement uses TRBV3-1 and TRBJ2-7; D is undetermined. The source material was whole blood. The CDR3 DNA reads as TGTGCCAGCAGCCAAGGTCCAGCGCACTCCTACGAGCAGTACTTC. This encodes CASSQGPAHSYEQYF.